These 23 T cell receptor beta chains were all obtained from the same sample, sequenced in a study of blood T cell repertoires in COVID-19. Sequencing was performed with immunoSEQ multiplex PCR; in TCRdb, only in-frame clones are kept and a portion is missing. This sample has 130,000 to 150,000 clones, with around 90% found just once. Sequences were obtained from peripheral blood. All receptors derive from a woman aged 45-65 years with acute or convalescent COVID-19.

The V and J genes are TRBV10-1 and TRBJ1-1, with TRBD1 matching over 8 bases. The CDR3 covers 14 residues. V gave up 4 bases and J gave up 6 bases; unmatched junction bases: 7. Germline assignment: CDR1 WNHNN and CDR2 SYGVQD (reference sequence). CDR3 sequence: CASSGGQDGPEAFF. In DNA, the CDR3 is TGCGCCAGCAGTGGGGGACAGGACGGTCCTGAAGCTTTCTTT.

The rearrangement joins TRBV28 to TRBJ1-4; D unclear. The germline V gene has CDR1 MDHEN and CDR2 SYDVKM. This CDR3 has 15 amino acids. V was cut by 6 bases and J by 7 bases, with 18 bases left in between. This chain's CDR3 is CASRTTRMGVEKLFF. For the CDR3, the DNA is TGTGCCAGCAGGACGACCAGGATGGGAGTTGAAAAACTGTTTTTT.

V is TRBV29-1 and J is TRBJ1-2; D is possibly TRBD1 (6 bases). The CDR3 sequence is 14 residues long. The germline V and J ends were trimmed by 8 bases and 0 bases, with 16 bases remaining between them. Germline lookup yields CDR1 SQVTM and CDR2 ANQGSEA. The CDR3 coding sequence is TGCAGCTCGATCCGGGACATCTCTAACTATGGCTACACCTTC. Translation: CSSIRDISNYGYTF.

The chain is built from TRBV11-2 and TRBJ1-2; 7 bases map to TRBD1. Germline CDR1 reads SGHAT; CDR2 reads FQNNGV. With 4 bases clipped from V and 4 bases from J, the junction kept 6 bases outside the gene matches. The CDR3 has 14 amino acids. The CDR3, as DNA: TGTGCCAGCAGCTATCCAGGGGGAGTCTATGGCTACACCTTC. It yields the protein CASSYPGGVYGYTF.

This chain links TRBV28 with TRBJ1-1; D ambiguous. Germline V CDR1 and CDR2: MDHEN, SYDVKM. V shed 5 bases and J shed 1 base, with 8 bases lying between them. The CDR3 has 13 residues. CDR3 sequence: CASSIETNTEAFF. Here the CDR3 DNA reads TGTGCCAGCAGTATAGAAACGAACACTGAAGCTTTCTTT.

The CDR3 region is CASSQETASGNDEQYF. The DNA for the CDR3 is TGTGCCAGCAGCCAAGAGACGGCTAGCGGGAATGACGAGCAGTACTTC. The chain is built from TRBV3-1 (or the pseudogene TRBV3-2) and TRBJ2-7, with 9 bases identical to TRBD2. The ends lost 0 bases at V and 5 bases at J; junction bases unmatched: 8. Germline lookup yields CDR1 LGHDT and CDR2 YNNKEL (reference sequence). The CDR3 runs to 16 residues.

This chain joins TRBV6-5 and TRBJ1-2; D remains ambiguous. The germline V gene encodes CDR1 MNHEY and CDR2 SVGAGI. The CDR3 contains 13 residues. Trimming shortened V by 5 bases and J by 4 bases, and 11 bases separated the two germline ends. The chain's CDR3 is CASSQQQFYGYTF. In nucleotides, the CDR3 is TGTGCCAGCAGTCAACAGCAGTTCTATGGCTACACCTTC.

J is TRBJ2-3 and V is TRBV5-1, with D tentatively TRBD1 (6 bases). Trimming stripped 0 bases from V and 2 bases from J, with 13 bases between. Germline CDR1 is SGHRS and CDR2 is YFSETQ. The CDR3 is 16 amino acids. The CDR3: CASSLAGARLTDTQYF. The CDR3 DNA follows: TGCGCCAGCAGCTTGGCAGGGGCCAGGCTCACAGATACGCAGTATTTT. The whole variable domain, filled in from reference TRBV5-1 and TRBJ2-3, reads KAGVTQTPRYLIKTRGQQVTLSCSPISGHRSVSWYQQTPGQGLQFLFEYFSETQRNKGNFPGRFSGRQFSNSRSEMNVSTLELGDSALYLCASSLAGARLTDTQYFGPGTRLTVL.

V is TRBV27 and J is TRBJ1-1; weak D call: TRBD1 (5 bases). Trimming cost V 5 bases and J 3 bases, with 16 bases left between them. CDR3 length: 15 residues. Germline loops: CDR1 MNHEY, CDR2 SMNVEV (reference sequence). The CDR3 region has the DNA TGTGCCAGCAGTCTTTTCTCACAGGTGGACACTGAAGCTTTCTTT. Translated, it gives CASSLFSQVDTEAFF.

In its sample, this clone was seen a few times. The chain recombines TRBV11-3 with TRBJ2-1, with 9 bases that match TRBD1. J was trimmed by 8 bases and V by 4 bases; bases with no gene match: 6. This CDR3 has 14 residues. The germline CDR1 and CDR2 sequences are SGHNT and YENEEA. CDR3 region: CASSYRDREYEQFF. The CDR3 region has the DNA TGTGCCAGCAGCTACCGGGACAGGGAATATGAGCAGTTCTTC. Combining the CDR3 with reference TRBV11-3 and TRBJ2-1 gives the whole variable domain EAGVVQSPRYKIIEKKQPVAFWCNPISGHNTLYWYLQNLGQGPELLIRYENEEAVDDSQLPKDRFSAERLKGVDSTLKIQPAELGDSAVYLCASSYRDREYEQFFGPGTRLTVL.

The chain combines TRBV3-1 (or the pseudogene TRBV3-2) with TRBJ2-1; TRBD2 matches 10 bases. CDR1 is LGHDT and CDR2 is YNNKEL in the germline V gene (reference sequence). Trimming cost V 6 bases and J 8 bases; bases outside gene matches: 7. This CDR3 has 14 amino acids. CDR3 sequence: CASRLAGQSHEQFF. As DNA, the CDR3 is TGTGCCAGCAGACTAGCGGGGCAAAGTCATGAGCAGTTCTTC.

The chain couples TRBV2 to TRBJ2-7; D is possibly TRBD1 (7 bases). This CDR3 contains 13 residues. The V gene's germline CDR1 is SNHLY and CDR2 FYNNEI. Deletions cut 8 bases from V and 2 bases from J, with 13 bases between. The CDR3 region is CASGGTVPYEQYF. The CDR3 bases are TGTGCCAGCGGGGGGACAGTTCCCTACGAGCAGTACTTC. The whole variable domain, filled in from reference TRBV2 and TRBJ2-7, reads EPEVTQTPSHQVTQMGQEVILRCVPISNHLYFYWYRQILGQKVEFLVSFYNNEISEKSEIFDDQFSVERPDGSNFTLKIRSTKLEDSAMYFCASGGTVPYEQYFGPGTRLTVT.

This chain joins TRBV5-1 and TRBJ2-6; 13 nucleotides align to TRBD2. This CDR3 region has 19 residues. The V gene end was trimmed by 4 bases and the J gene end by 1 base; junction bases not matched to a gene: 8. Germline assignment: CDR1 SGHRS and CDR2 YFSETQ. The CDR3 region is CASSLNPGLAGSGANVLTF. In DNA, the CDR3 is TGCGCCAGCAGCCTTAACCCGGGACTAGCGGGGTCTGGGGCCAACGTCCTGACTTTC.

The J gene is TRBJ1-5, the V gene TRBV18; perhaps TRBD1 as D (5 bases). The CDR3 is 16 amino acids. Deletions cut 2 bases from V and 4 bases from J, with 15 bases between. Germline assignment: CDR1 KGHSH and CDR2 LQKENI. The DNA of the CDR3 is TGTGCCAGCTCACCAGATGACAGTGAAGCAAATCAGCCCCAGCATTTT. Protein: CASSPDDSEANQPQHF. Full variable domain (rest looked up from reference TRBV18 and TRBJ1-5): NAGVMQNPRHLVRRRGQEARLRCSPMKGHSHVYWYRQLPEEGLKFMVYLQKENIIDESGMPKERFSAEFPKEGPSILRIQQVVRGDSAAYFCASSPDDSEANQPQHFGDGTRLSIL.

The chain links TRBV5-1 to TRBJ2-1; 13 bases map to TRBD2. The germline CDR1 and CDR2 sequences are SGHRS and YFSETQ. V trimming: 0 bases; J trimming: 4 bases; junction bases outside the gene matches: 7. This CDR3 has 18 amino acids. CDR3 residues: CASSLVWTSGSQYNEQFF. In DNA, the CDR3 is TGCGCCAGCAGCTTGGTATGGACTAGCGGGAGTCAGTACAATGAGCAGTTCTTC. Full variable domain (remainder filled in from reference TRBV5-1 and TRBJ2-1): KAGVTQTPRYLIKTRGQQVTLSCSPISGHRSVSWYQQTPGQGLQFLFEYFSETQRNKGNFPGRFSGRQFSNSRSEMNVSTLELGDSALYLCASSLVWTSGSQYNEQFFGPGTRLTVL.

The V gene is TRBV29-1, the J gene TRBJ2-3, with TRBD1 matching over 9 bases. The CDR3 covers 14 residues. The germline V gene has CDR1 SQVTM and CDR2 ANQGSEA. With 8 bases clipped from V and 6 bases from J, the junction kept 12 bases outside the gene matches. The CDR3 nucleotides read TGCAGCTTACAGGGGGCGGGCTTAGGTGATACGCAGTATTTT. Translation: CSLQGAGLGDTQYF.

This clone was seen more than once but under ten times. The J gene is TRBJ1-5, the V gene TRBV19, with D perhaps TRBD1 (6 bases). The CDR3 sequence is 13 residues long. V dropped 7 bases and J dropped 6 bases, with 13 bases sitting between them. In germline, CDR1 is LNHDA, CDR2 SQIVND (reference sequence). CDR3 coding DNA: TGTGCCAGTACCCCCCGAGGGGGTCAGCCCCAGCATTTT. It codes for CASTPRGGQPQHF.

The chain carries TRBV7-3 and TRBJ2-1; TRBD2 agrees at 13 bases. Germline values: CDR1 SGHTA, CDR2 FQGTGA. The V segment lost 4 bases and the J segment 5 bases; nucleotides outside the gene matches: 2. The CDR3 contains 15 residues. The CDR3 here is CASSWGLAGNNEQFF. The CDR3 DNA sequence: TGTGCCAGCAGCTGGGGACTAGCGGGGAACAATGAGCAGTTCTTC.

The chain employs TRBV11-2 and TRBJ1-1; the D is unclear. Between the trimmed V and J ends, which lost 5 bases and 10 bases, there was a span of 11 bases. CDR3 length: 11 residues. Per germline, CDR1 SGHAT and CDR2 FQNNGV. The CDR3 DNA is TGTGCCAGCAGCCCCGAGGCTGGAGCTTTCTTT. Its translation is CASSPEAGAFF.

The chain is built from TRBV5-1 and TRBJ1-1; 8 positions match TRBD1. The CDR3 sequence is 13 residues long. The V gene end was trimmed by 5 bases and the J gene end by 3 bases; junction bases not matched to a gene: 3. Germline V gene sequence: CDR1 SGHRS, CDR2 YFSETQ. The CDR3: CASRTTGDTEAFF. DNA for the CDR3: TGCGCCAGCAGAACGACAGGGGACACTGAAGCTTTCTTT.

The CDR3 reads CASSRATGVNEQYF. For the CDR3, the DNA is TGTGCCAGCAGCCGAGCGACAGGGGTCAACGAGCAGTACTTC. This rearrangement joins TRBV2 to TRBJ2-7; 8 nucleotides align to TRBD1. The CDR3 loop spans 14 amino acids. Looked up from germline, CDR1 is SNHLY and CDR2 is FYNNEI. V was pared by 6 bases and J by 5 bases, with 9 bases of the junction left unmatched.

The genes are TRBV6-6 and TRBJ1-6, with unresolved D. The germline V and J ends were trimmed by 0 bases and 5 bases, with 8 bases remaining between them. The CDR3 is made up of 15 amino acids. Germline loops: CDR1 MNHNY, CDR2 SVGAGI (reference sequence). This CDR3 reads CASSYSWQDNSPLHF. The CDR3 DNA reads TGTGCCAGCAGTTACTCGTGGCAGGATAATTCACCCCTCCACTTT.

The rearrangement joins TRBV5-1 to TRBJ2-1, with 7 nucleotides matching TRBD2. The CDR3 has 14 residues. The germline CDR1 and CDR2 sequences are SGHRS and YFSETQ. V dropped 3 bases and J dropped 5; count of bases not matched to a gene: 5. The CDR3 region has the DNA TGCGCCAGCAGCTCAGGGACTATTGACAATGAGCAGTTCTTC. Translating gives CASSSGTIDNEQFF. Based on the CDR3 plus reference TRBV5-1 and TRBJ2-1, the full variable domain is KAGVTQTPRYLIKTRGQQVTLSCSPISGHRSVSWYQQTPGQGLQFLFEYFSETQRNKGNFPGRFSGRQFSNSRSEMNVSTLELGDSALYLCASSSGTIDNEQFFGPGTRLTVL.